This paragraph reports one T cell receptor beta chain. Its antigen is unidentified. In germline, CDR1 is MNHEY, CDR2 SMNVEV (reference sequence). Trimming pared 5 bases from V and 6 bases from J, leaving 13 bases between. The CDR3 consists of 13 residues. Each sample yielded roughly 92,000 assayed TCR templates. The method was immunoSEQ multiplex PCR; TCRdb's version includes in-frame clones alone and lacks a portion of them. The sample contains 100,000 to 110,000 clones, approximately 91% of which appear only once. These data come from a study of siplizumab effects on memory and regulatory T cells. General study findings and limits: A minor share of alloreactive clones matched unstimulated subsets. Unstimulated naive T cells seemed to show more diversity than memory cells did, and they also seemed to be among the major contributors to the alloresponse. About 80-96% of proliferating CD4+ or CD8+ clones had no assignable naive or memory phenotype.

The TCR sequence derives from a human donor in good health. The sequenced sample was CD4+ T cells sorted from blood. The rearrangement uses TRBV27 and TRBJ1-2; perhaps TRBD1 as D (6 bases). CDR3 DNA: TGTGCCAGCAGTAGACATCCAGGGGATGGCTACACCTTC. Its protein product is CASSRHPGDGYTF.